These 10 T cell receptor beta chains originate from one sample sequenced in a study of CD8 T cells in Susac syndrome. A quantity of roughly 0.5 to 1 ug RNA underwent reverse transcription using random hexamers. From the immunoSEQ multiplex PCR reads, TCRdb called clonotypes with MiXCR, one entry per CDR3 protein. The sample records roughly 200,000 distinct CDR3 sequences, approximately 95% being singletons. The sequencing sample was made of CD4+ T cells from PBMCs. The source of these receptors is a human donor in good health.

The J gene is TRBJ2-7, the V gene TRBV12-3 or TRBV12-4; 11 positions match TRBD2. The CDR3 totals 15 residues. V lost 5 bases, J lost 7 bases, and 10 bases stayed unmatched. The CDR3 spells CASSTTPGLAVEQYF. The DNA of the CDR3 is TGTGCCAGCAGTACGACCCCGGGACTAGCGGTGGAGCAGTACTTC.

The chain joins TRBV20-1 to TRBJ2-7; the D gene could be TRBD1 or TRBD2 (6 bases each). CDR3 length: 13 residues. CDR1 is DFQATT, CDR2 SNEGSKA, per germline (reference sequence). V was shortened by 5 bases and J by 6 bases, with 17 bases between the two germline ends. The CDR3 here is CSASDSPGVEQYF. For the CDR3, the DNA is TGCAGTGCTTCGGACAGCCCGGGGGTCGAGCAGTACTTC.

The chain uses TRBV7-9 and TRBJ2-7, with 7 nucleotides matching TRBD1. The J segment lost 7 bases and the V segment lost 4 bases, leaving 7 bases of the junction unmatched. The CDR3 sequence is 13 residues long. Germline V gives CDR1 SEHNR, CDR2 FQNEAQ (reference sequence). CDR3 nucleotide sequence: TGTGCCAGCAGCTCGGGACAGTACGGGGAGCAGTACTTC. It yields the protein CASSSGQYGEQYF. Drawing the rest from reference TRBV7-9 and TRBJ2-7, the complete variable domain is DTGVSQNPRHKITKRGQNVTFRCDPISEHNRLYWYRQTLGQGPEFLTYFQNEAQLEKSRLLSDRFSAERPKGSFSTLEIQRTEQGDSAMYLCASSSGQYGEQYFGPGTRLTVT.

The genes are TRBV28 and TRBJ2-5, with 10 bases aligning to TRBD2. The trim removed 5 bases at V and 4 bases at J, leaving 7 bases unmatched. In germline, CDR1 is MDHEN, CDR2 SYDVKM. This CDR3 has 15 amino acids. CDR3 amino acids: CASSPAGGLGETQYF. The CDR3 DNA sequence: TGTGCCAGCAGTCCAGCGGGAGGGCTAGGAGAGACCCAGTACTTC.

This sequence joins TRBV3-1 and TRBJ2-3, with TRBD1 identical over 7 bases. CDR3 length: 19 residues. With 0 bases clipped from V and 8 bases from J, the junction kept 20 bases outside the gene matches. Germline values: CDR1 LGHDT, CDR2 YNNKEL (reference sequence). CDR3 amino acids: CASSQDLTRRRGGSGTQYF. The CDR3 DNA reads TGTGCCAGCAGCCAAGATCTTACCCGTCGACGAGGGGGCTCCGGTACGCAGTATTTT.

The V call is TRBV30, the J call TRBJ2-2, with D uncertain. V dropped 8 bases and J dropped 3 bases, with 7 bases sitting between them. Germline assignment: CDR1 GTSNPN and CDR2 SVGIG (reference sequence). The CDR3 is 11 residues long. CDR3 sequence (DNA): TGTGCCCGTGGTGACACCGGGGAGCTGTTTTTT. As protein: CARGDTGELFF.

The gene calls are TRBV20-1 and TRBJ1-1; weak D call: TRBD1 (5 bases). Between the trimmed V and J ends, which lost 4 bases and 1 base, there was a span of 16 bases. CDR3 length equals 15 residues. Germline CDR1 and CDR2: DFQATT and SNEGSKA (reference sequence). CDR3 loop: CSAILMGRKNTEAFF. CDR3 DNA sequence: TGCAGTGCTATACTTATGGGGCGGAAGAACACTGAAGCTTTCTTT.

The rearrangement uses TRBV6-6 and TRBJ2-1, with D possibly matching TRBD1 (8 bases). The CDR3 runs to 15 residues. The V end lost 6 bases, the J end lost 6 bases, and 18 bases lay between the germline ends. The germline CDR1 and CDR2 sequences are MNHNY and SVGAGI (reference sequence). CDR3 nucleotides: TGTGCCAGCAGCCCAGCGGGACAGGCCCTCAATGAGCAGTTCTTC. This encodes CASSPAGQALNEQFF.

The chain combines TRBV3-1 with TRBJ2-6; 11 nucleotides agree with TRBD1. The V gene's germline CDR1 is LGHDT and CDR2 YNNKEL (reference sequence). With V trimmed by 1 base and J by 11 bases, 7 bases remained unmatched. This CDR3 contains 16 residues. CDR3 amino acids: CASSQGIRTGGDVLTF. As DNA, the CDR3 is TGTGCCAGCAGCCAAGGAATCCGGACAGGGGGCGACGTCCTGACTTTC.

This CDR3 is CSVEAGATYEQYF. CDR3 sequence (DNA): TGCAGCGTTGAGGCCGGTGCTACCTACGAGCAGTACTTC. The chain combines TRBV29-1 with TRBJ2-7; D remains ambiguous. Trimming left V 3 bases short and J 2 bases short, with 11 bases between. This CDR3 spans 13 amino acids. Per the germline V gene, CDR1 is SQVTM and CDR2 is ANQGSEA.